This TCR beta chain was documented in a study of blood T cell repertoires in COVID-19. This CDR3 has 18 residues. V lost 1 base to trimming and J lost 3 bases; unmatched junction nucleotides: 15. Germline V gene data show CDR1 as LNHNV and CDR2 as YYDKDF (reference sequence). This clone was found once. Repertoires were generated with immunoSEQ multiplex PCR, while TCRdb's copy carries only in-frame clones and drops some. Found here are around 300,000 clones, approximately 89% of them singletons; the top ten hold roughly a tenth. This TCR derives from a woman younger than 45 who had recovered from COVID-19. V gene TRBV15 combines with J gene TRBJ2-7; TRBD1 agrees at 7 bases. Sequencing was done on a sample of PBMCs or T cells enriched from blood (not recorded which). This CDR3 is CATSRGTGSFLVNYEQYF. Here the CDR3 DNA reads TGTGCCACCAGCAGAGGGACAGGATCTTTCCTAGTAAACTACGAGCAGTACTTC.